This T cell receptor (beta chain) was documented in a study of T-cell memory formation after mild COVID-19. The sample holds a few counts of this clonotype. Its antigen is undetermined. The CDR3 loop spans 15 amino acids. V was pared by 6 bases and J by 2 bases, with 16 bases between. The TCR alpha and TCR beta cDNA libraries, bearing sample barcodes and UMIs, were generated by 5'RACE using constant-segment primers. MiXCR, run by TCRdb on the 5' RACE reads, gives a single entry per CDR3 protein. This table has about 110,000 distinct CDR3 sequences, 18% appearing once. Points from the study as a whole: Cross-reactive memory apparently joined, as some responding clones appeared in pre-infection memory.

This clonotype was obtained from a young man who had mild COVID-19 (a few samples of this study predate the infection). Cell type and time point are not known. Sequencing was carried out using PBMCs or a T cell subset sorted from them (not recorded which). The chain carries TRBV12-3 or TRBV12-4 and TRBJ2-5; D remains unclear. CDR3 region: CASRSALDTQETQYF. DNA of the CDR3: TGTGCCAGCAGATCCGCCCTAGATACACAAGAGACCCAGTACTTC.